The following is a TCR beta chain sequence with its context. This specimen belongs to a study of technical replicates of blood from a few donors. This table comes from immunoSEQ multiplex PCR, and its TCRdb copy is limited to in-frame clones, with some not included. This table holds more than 75,000 clones, 90% to 96% found once. The CDR3 runs 14 residues. Germline CDR1 reads LNHDA; CDR2 reads SQIVND (reference sequence). V lost 4 bases to trimming and J lost 2 bases; unmatched junction nucleotides: 4. Sequencing input: T cells isolated from PBMCs. This receptor was taken from a human donor in good health. This chain joins TRBV19 and TRBJ1-1; 7 bases align to TRBD1. This chain's CDR3 is CASSRGTVNTEAFF. CDR3 sequence (DNA): TGTGCCAGTAGTAGAGGGACAGTAAACACTGAAGCTTTCTTT. Variable domain in full (rest from reference TRBV19 and TRBJ1-1): DGGITQSPKYLFRKEGQNVTLSCEQNLNHDAMYWYRQDPGQGLRLIYYSQIVNDFQKGDIAEGYSVSREKKESFPLTVTSAQKNPTAFYLCASSRGTVNTEAFFGQGTRLTVV.